Listed below are T cell receptor beta chains from one sample, sequenced in a study of CD8 T cells in ankylosing spondylitis. TCRdb independently ran MiXCR on the 5' RACE reads; one entry per CDR3 protein. The table lists roughly 700,000 distinct CDR3 sequences, roughly 19% of them singletons, with under 20% in the top ten. The sequenced sample consisted of blood, either unsorted or a sorted T cell fraction (not recorded which). These receptors came from a male donor with ankylosing spondylitis. The CDR3 runs from the conserved cysteine through the conserved F or W. A D gene is named only where the DNA matches it firmly. A clone size is listed for some rows: how often the clone was seen (once, few, many), or a class if it is expanded.

clone size: -; J gene: TRBJ2-1; D gene: TRBD2; V gene: TRBV20-1; CDR3 length: 16; CDR3 protein: CSARGSSGGVYNEQFF; CDR3 DNA: TGCAGTGCTAGAGGCTCTAGCGGGGGGGTCTACAATGAGCAGTTCTTC
clone size: few; J gene: TRBJ2-5; D gene: TRBD2; V gene: TRBV5-5; CDR3 length: 17; CDR3 protein: CASSLTRTSGNQETQYF; CDR3 DNA: TGTGCCAGCAGCTTGACGAGGACTAGCGGGAACCAAGAGACCCAGTACTTC
clone size: -; J gene: TRBJ2-2; D gene: TRBD2; V gene: TRBV4-1; CDR3 length: 20; CDR3 protein: CASSQDPTSGRAPNTGELFF; CDR3 DNA: TGCGCCAGCAGCCAAGACCCGACTAGCGGGAGGGCCCCAAACACCGGGGAGCTGTTTTTT
clone size: -; J gene: TRBJ2-7; D gene: TRBD1; V gene: TRBV20-1; CDR3 length: 13; CDR3 protein: CSARDAQGREQYF; CDR3 DNA: TGCAGTGCTAGAGATGCACAGGGGCGAGAGCAGTACTTC
clone size: many; J gene: TRBJ2-5; D gene: -; V gene: TRBV3-1; CDR3 length: 15; CDR3 protein: CASSQDPAHQETQYF; CDR3 DNA: TGTGCCAGCAGCCAAGATCCAGCCCACCAAGAGACCCAGTACTTC
clone size: few; J gene: TRBJ2-1; D gene: TRBD2; V gene: TRBV6-5; CDR3 length: 15; CDR3 protein: CASSSMTSGYNEQFF; CDR3 DNA: TGTGCCAGCAGTTCCATGACTAGCGGGTACAATGAGCAGTTCTTC
clone size: -; J gene: TRBJ2-1; D gene: -; V gene: TRBV12-3/TRBV12-4; CDR3 length: 14; CDR3 protein: CASSVGGLADEQFF; CDR3 DNA: TGTGCCAGCAGCGTAGGGGGGCTAGCGGATGAGCAGTTCTTC
clone size: -; J gene: TRBJ2-7; D gene: -; V gene: TRBV11-2; CDR3 length: 13; CDR3 protein: CASSLETWGEQYF; CDR3 DNA: TGTGCCAGCAGCTTAGAAACGTGGGGGGAGCAGTACTTC
clone size: -; J gene: TRBJ2-3; D gene: -; V gene: TRBV7-6; CDR3 length: 14; CDR3 protein: CASSSPGLGDTQYF; CDR3 DNA: TGTGCCAGCAGCTCCCCGGGCCTTGGGGATACGCAGTATTTT
clone size: -; J gene: TRBJ2-7; D gene: TRBD2; V gene: TRBV7-2; CDR3 length: 14; CDR3 protein: CASSALAGVYEQYF; CDR3 DNA: TGTGCCAGCAGCGCCCTAGCGGGAGTCTACGAGCAGTACTTC
clone size: many; J gene: TRBJ2-5; D gene: -; V gene: TRBV12-3/TRBV12-4; CDR3 length: 15; CDR3 protein: CASSPPLGGGLTQYF; CDR3 DNA: TGTGCCAGCAGTCCACCGTTAGGGGGGGGCTTGACCCAGTACTTC
clone size: -; J gene: TRBJ2-1; D gene: TRBD1; V gene: TRBV6-1; CDR3 length: 14; CDR3 protein: CASSEVQGVGEQFF; CDR3 DNA: TGTGCCAGCAGTGAGGTACAGGGGGTGGGTGAGCAGTTCTTC
clone size: few; J gene: TRBJ2-2; D gene: -; V gene: TRBV7-2; CDR3 length: 16; CDR3 protein: CASSLVPTRGSGELFF; CDR3 DNA: TGTGCCAGCAGCTTAGTTCCGACCCGAGGGAGCGGGGAGCTGTTTTTT
clone size: -; J gene: TRBJ1-5; D gene: -; V gene: TRBV7-9; CDR3 length: 15; CDR3 protein: CASSSSDRNNQPQHF; CDR3 DNA: TGTGCCAGCAGCTCATCGGACCGAAACAATCAGCCCCAGCATTTT
clone size: few; J gene: TRBJ1-6; D gene: -; V gene: TRBV6-1; CDR3 length: 17; CDR3 protein: CASSRLGNRGRGSPLHF; CDR3 DNA: TGTGCCAGCAGCCGCCTGGGGAATAGGGGCCGGGGTTCACCCCTCCACTTT
clone size: few; J gene: TRBJ2-7; D gene: -; V gene: TRBV4-3; CDR3 length: 14; CDR3 protein: CASSQDKALGEQYF; CDR3 DNA: TGCGCCAGCAGCCAAGATAAAGCCCTGGGCGAGCAGTACTTC
clone size: few; J gene: TRBJ1-5; D gene: -; V gene: TRBV6-2/TRBV6-3; CDR3 length: 18; CDR3 protein: CASSYLDRSEYSGQPQHF; CDR3 DNA: TGTGCCAGCAGTTACCTTGACAGGTCCGAGTATTCAGGTCAGCCCCAGCATTTT
clone size: -; J gene: TRBJ2-3; D gene: -; V gene: TRBV4-1; CDR3 length: 15; CDR3 protein: CASSQEGGGQDTQYF; CDR3 DNA: TGCGCCAGCAGCCAAGAGGGGGGGGGGCAAGATACGCAGTATTTT
clone size: -; J gene: TRBJ2-7; D gene: -; V gene: TRBV19; CDR3 length: 14; CDR3 protein: CASSMSAGYYEQYF; CDR3 DNA: TGTGCCAGTAGTATGAGTGCAGGGTACTACGAGCAGTACTTC